This T cell receptor beta chain was profiled in a study of T cell clonality in common variable immunodeficiency. Trimming took off 4 bases at V and 2 bases at J, with 11 bases between the two ends. The V gene's germline CDR1 is SGHRS and CDR2 YFSETQ. This CDR3 has 14 residues. This clone was found many times. From the germline J gene comes the end of the CDR3, since the read stops 3 residues before it. The table came from immunoSEQ multiplex PCR; TCRdb's copy has only in-frame clones and leaves some out. The table records about 42,000 clones without singletons, the ten largest covering about 1.3%. Blood samples were heparinized, about 4.5 to 9 ml per donor.

The sequenced sample consisted of peripheral blood mononuclear cells. V gene TRBV5-1 combines with J gene TRBJ2-3, with D unresolved. This TCR derives from a person aged 18-69 years in good health. The sequenced part of the CDR3 DNA is TGCGCCAGCAGCGTAGCAACCCCCACAGATACG. It encodes CASSVATPTDT. The whole CDR3 protein reads CASSVATPTDTQYF. Together with reference TRBV5-1 and TRBJ2-3, the CDR3 gives the full variable domain: KAGVTQTPRYLIKTRGQQVTLSCSPISGHRSVSWYQQTPGQGLQFLFEYFSETQRNKGNFPGRFSGRQFSNSRSEMNVSTLELGDSALYLCASSVATPTDTQYFGPGTRLTVL.